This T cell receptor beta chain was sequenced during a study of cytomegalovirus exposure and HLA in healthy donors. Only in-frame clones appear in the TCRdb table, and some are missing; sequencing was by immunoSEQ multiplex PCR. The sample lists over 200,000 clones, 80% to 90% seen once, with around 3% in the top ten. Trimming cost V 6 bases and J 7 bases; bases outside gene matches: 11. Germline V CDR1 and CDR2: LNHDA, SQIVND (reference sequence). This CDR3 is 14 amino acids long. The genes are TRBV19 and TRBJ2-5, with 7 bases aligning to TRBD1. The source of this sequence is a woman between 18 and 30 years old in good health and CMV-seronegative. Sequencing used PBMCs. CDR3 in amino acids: CASSISDRARTQYF. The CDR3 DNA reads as TGTGCCAGTAGCATTTCCGACAGGGCAAGGACCCAGTACTTC.